One sample yielded the 20 T cell receptor beta chains listed below, sequenced in a study of blood T cell repertoires in COVID-19. The repertoire was sequenced with immunoSEQ multiplex PCR; TCRdb's copy has only in-frame clones and lacks some. Here the sample spans some 180,000 clones, roughly 88% being singletons. Sequenced input: peripheral blood. All receptors derive from a man between 50 and 59 years old with COVID-19, enrolled during active disease.

This clone showed up just once. The chain joins TRBV28 to TRBJ1-6, with 8 bases fitting TRBD1. The germline CDR1 and CDR2 sequences are MDHEN and SYDVKM. V lost 1 base and J lost 10; bases outside the gene matches: 6. This CDR3 region has 15 residues. The CDR3 region is CASSLFRTGSSPLHF. As DNA, the CDR3 is TGTGCCAGCAGTTTATTTCGGACAGGGTCCTCACCCCTCCACTTT. The full variable domain, rest sourced from reference TRBV28 and TRBJ1-6, is DVKVTQSSRYLVKRTGEKVFLECVQDMDHENMFWYRQDPGLGLRLIYFSYDVKMKEKGDIPEGYSVSREKKERFSLILESASTNQTSMYLCASSLFRTGSSPLHFGNGTRLTVT.

The chain's CDR3 is CASSQFGVDTGELFF. The CDR3 DNA reads as TGTGCCAGCAGCCAGTTCGGGGTTGACACCGGGGAGCTGTTTTTT. This chain connects TRBV3-1 (or the pseudogene TRBV3-2) to TRBJ2-2, with a tentative D call TRBD2 (5 bases). V lost 3 bases, J lost 3 bases, and 11 bases lay in between. Germline-derived CDR1 and CDR2 are LGHDT and YNNKEL (reference sequence). The CDR3 totals 15 residues.

As to this clone: At one boundary the junction diverges from the germline segment, which might be a read error. The chain employs TRBV7-7 and TRBJ2-5; 9 bases match TRBD2. The CDR3 length is 16 residues. Germline CDR1 is SSHAT and CDR2 is FNYEAQ (reference sequence). The CDR3 protein is CASSIGAGGYQETQYF. CDR3 nucleotides: TGTGCTAGCAGCATCGGGGCGGGGGGGTACCAAGAGACCCAGTACTTC. The full variable domain, in which reference TRBV7-7 and TRBJ2-5 provide the parts outside the CDR3, is GAGVSQSPRYKVTKRGQDVTLRCDPISSHATLYWYQQALGQGPEFLTYFNYEAQPDKSGLPSDRFSAERPEGSISTLTIQRTEQRDSAMYRCASSIGAGGYQETQYFGPGTRLLVL.

V is TRBV9 and J is TRBJ2-2; 12 bases fit TRBD2. In germline, CDR1 is SGDLS, CDR2 YYNGEE. This CDR3 has 16 amino acids. V lost 5 bases and J lost 3; bases outside the gene matches: 5. Written as DNA, the CDR3 is TGTGCCAGCAGTCCAACTAGCGGGAGGTACACCGGGGAGCTGTTTTTT. Its protein product is CASSPTSGRYTGELFF. Full variable domain (outside the CDR3, taken from reference TRBV9 and TRBJ2-2): DSGVTQTPKHLITATGQRVTLRCSPRSGDLSVYWYQQSLDQGLQFLIQYYNGEERAKGNILERFSAQQFPDLHSELNLSSLELGDSALYFCASSPTSGRYTGELFFGEGSRLTVL.

The J gene is TRBJ2-7, the V gene TRBV9, with 9 nucleotides matching TRBD1. Per germline, CDR1 SGDLS and CDR2 YYNGEE. CDR3 length: 15 amino acids. J gave up 5 bases and V 0 bases, and 6 bases lay outside the gene matches. The CDR3, as DNA: TGTGCCAGCAGCGTAGGCTGGGACAGGGCGCACGAGCAGTACTTC. Residues: CASSVGWDRAHEQYF. The variable domain in full, with the rest retrieved from reference TRBV9 and TRBJ2-7, is DSGVTQTPKHLITATGQRVTLRCSPRSGDLSVYWYQQSLDQGLQFLIQYYNGEERAKGNILERFSAQQFPDLHSELNLSSLELGDSALYFCASSVGWDRAHEQYFGPGTRLTVT.

The rearrangement links TRBV28 to TRBJ2-5, with TRBD1 matching over 10 bases. The CDR3 is made up of 14 amino acids. CDR1 MDHEN and CDR2 SYDVKM come from the germline V gene. Losses at the gene ends were 6 bases for V and 4 bases for J; bases not matched to a gene: 5. In DNA form, the CDR3 reads TGTGCCAGCAGCCCGGGACAGGGGAGAGAGACCCAGTACTTC. This translates into CASSPGQGRETQYF.

The chain couples TRBV6-1 to TRBJ1-2; TRBD1 might be the D (6 bases). Germline V gene data show CDR1 as MNHNS and CDR2 as SASEGT. The CDR3 covers 14 residues. V was clipped by 5 bases and J by 6 bases, with 16 bases between them. The DNA for the CDR3 is TGTGCCAGCAGTCCCGGACCGAAGGGGGATGGCTACACCTTC. Protein sequence: CASSPGPKGDGYTF.

The gene calls are TRBV12-3 or TRBV12-4 and TRBJ2-1; D is ambiguous. Trimming removed 5 bases at V and 9 bases at J, with 11 bases between. CDR3 size: 12 residues. CDR3 amino acids: CASSVTRGEQFF. For the CDR3, the DNA is TGTGCCAGCAGTGTCACCCGAGGTGAGCAGTTCTTC.

This clone was observed a single time. This chain uses TRBV7-3 with TRBJ2-3; TRBD2 matches 11 bases. Germline lookup yields CDR1 SGHTA and CDR2 FQGTGA. This CDR3 spans 16 amino acids. V lost 4 bases, J lost 6 bases, and 9 bases stayed unmatched. The DNA for the CDR3 is TGTGCCAGCAGCTCCGGCACTAGCGGGAGTTGGGATACGCAGTATTTT. It codes for CASSSGTSGSWDTQYF.

This rearrangement joins TRBV19 to TRBJ2-1, with D tentatively TRBD2 (5 bases). Germline-derived CDR1 and CDR2 are LNHDA and SQIVND (reference sequence). Deletions cut 3 bases from V and 5 bases from J, with 17 bases between. This CDR3 is 16 amino acids long. CDR3 residues: CASSIGRGGYNNEQFF. CDR3 DNA sequence: TGTGCCAGTAGTATCGGCCGGGGTGGATACAACAATGAGCAGTTCTTC.

The rearrangement joins TRBV20-1 to TRBJ2-2; a weak D match, TRBD2 (5 bases). Per the germline V gene, CDR1 is DFQATT and CDR2 is SNEGSKA (reference sequence). The CDR3 is 13 amino acids. V lost 3 bases and J 5 bases, leaving 10 bases between the germline ends. CDR3 residues: CSASPGYTGELFF. The CDR3 DNA reads TGCAGTGCTAGTCCGGGATATACCGGGGAGCTGTTTTTT.

The V and J genes are TRBV6-1 and TRBJ2-2; 8 bases are shared with TRBD1. V shed 1 base, J shed 7 bases, and the junction held 5 bases outside the gene matches. The CDR3 sequence is 15 residues long. In germline, CDR1 is MNHNS, CDR2 SASEGT. The CDR3 DNA is TGTGCCAGCAGTGAAGTTACAGGGGGATTCGGGGAGCTGTTTTTT. Translating it yields CASSEVTGGFGELFF.

This chain connects TRBV3-1 (or the pseudogene TRBV3-2) to TRBJ2-3; 12 nucleotides match TRBD2. Germline V gene sequence: CDR1 LGHDT, CDR2 YNNKEL (reference sequence). The J segment lost 4 bases and the V segment lost 6 bases, leaving 8 bases of the junction unmatched. The CDR3 consists of 16 residues. CDR3: CASSLRLAGVADTQYF. The CDR3 coding sequence is TGTGCCAGCAGTCTTCGACTAGCGGGAGTGGCAGATACGCAGTATTTT.

This chain joins TRBV6-5 and TRBJ2-5; a possible D gene is TRBD2 (6 bases). Germline loops: CDR1 MNHEY, CDR2 SVGAGI. The CDR3 totals 13 residues. V lost 6 bases, J lost 2 bases, and 10 bases lay in between. The CDR3 reads CASRGDWQETQYF. The CDR3 DNA is TGTGCCAGCAGGGGGGACTGGCAAGAGACCCAGTACTTC.

CDR3 loop: CASSPGTPPSTDTQYF. The CDR3 nucleotides read TGTGCCAGCAGCCCGGGGACACCTCCTAGCACAGATACGCAGTATTTT. The V call is TRBV7-8, the J call TRBJ2-3, with D possibly being TRBD1 (6 bases). CDR1 SGHVS and CDR2 FQNEAQ come from the germline V gene. This CDR3 has 16 amino acids. Trimming left V 5 bases short and J 0 bases short, with 15 bases between.

This clone has only a few counts. The chain carries TRBV9 and TRBJ2-5, with 9 bases matching TRBD1. This CDR3 has 15 residues. The germline V gene has CDR1 SGDLS and CDR2 YYNGEE. Losses at the gene ends were 4 bases for V and 4 bases for J; bases not matched to a gene: 8. Here the CDR3 reads CASSPQQGAGETQYF. DNA of the CDR3: TGTGCCAGCAGCCCTCAACAGGGGGCGGGAGAGACCCAGTACTTC. The variable domain in full, completed from reference TRBV9 and TRBJ2-5, reads DSGVTQTPKHLITATGQRVTLRCSPRSGDLSVYWYQQSLDQGLQFLIQYYNGEERAKGNILERFSAQQFPDLHSELNLSSLELGDSALYFCASSPQQGAGETQYFGPGTRLLVL.

The chain links TRBV10-3 to TRBJ2-3; 7 bases are a match to TRBD1. Losses at the gene ends were 6 bases for V and 6 bases for J; bases not matched to a gene: 6. The germline gives CDR1 ENHRY, CDR2 SYGVKD. The CDR3 has 13 amino acids. The DNA for the CDR3 is TGTGCCATCAGGGAAGACAGGGACGATACGCAGTATTTT. Translated: CAIREDRDDTQYF.

The J gene is TRBJ1-1, the V gene TRBV7-8; D possibly corresponds to TRBD1 (6 bases). Trimming removed 5 bases from V and 4 bases from J, with 20 bases in between. The CDR3 contains 16 residues. Germline CDR1 SGHVS, CDR2 FQNEAQ. The CDR3 loop reads CASSTRDNAPTTEAFF. In DNA form, the CDR3 reads TGTGCCAGCAGCACCCGGGACAACGCCCCTACCACTGAAGCTTTCTTT.

V gene TRBV27 combines with J gene TRBJ2-1; D is possibly TRBD1 (6 bases). Germline lookup yields CDR1 MNHEY and CDR2 SMNVEV (reference sequence). Trimming stripped 8 bases from V and 3 bases from J, with 23 bases between. This CDR3 has 17 residues. The CDR3 bases are TGTGCCAGCGGAATCATACAGGGAAGTATGGTCTACAATGAGCAGTTCTTC. Translated: CASGIIQGSMVYNEQFF.

This chain connects TRBV7-9 to TRBJ2-2; 8 positions agree with TRBD1. The CDR3 is 13 amino acids. The germline V gene encodes CDR1 SEHNR and CDR2 FQNEAQ (reference sequence). Unmatched junction bases numbered 3, after V lost 5 bases and J lost 7 bases. CDR3 sequence: CASSTTGDGELFF. CDR3 nucleotide sequence: TGTGCCAGCAGCACGACAGGGGACGGGGAGCTGTTTTTT.